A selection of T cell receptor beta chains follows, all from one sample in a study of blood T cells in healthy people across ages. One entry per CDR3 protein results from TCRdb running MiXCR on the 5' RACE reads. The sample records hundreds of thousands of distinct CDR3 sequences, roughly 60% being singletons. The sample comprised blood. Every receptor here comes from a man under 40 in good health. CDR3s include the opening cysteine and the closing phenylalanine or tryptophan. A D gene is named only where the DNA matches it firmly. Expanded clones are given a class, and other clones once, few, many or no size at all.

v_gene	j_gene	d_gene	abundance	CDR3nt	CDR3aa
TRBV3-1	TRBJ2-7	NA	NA	TGTGCCAGCAGCCAAGATAGGTTAGGTCACAACGAGCAGTACTTC	CASSQDRLGHNEQYF
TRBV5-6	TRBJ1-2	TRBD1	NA	TGTGCCAGCAGCTCCCTCGACAGGGAGGGTGATGGCTACACCTTC	CASSSLDREGDGYTF
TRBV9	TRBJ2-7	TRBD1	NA	TGTGCCAGCAGCTCTAGCTGGGACAGGGGCCAGTACGAGCAGTACTTC	CASSSSWDRGQYEQYF
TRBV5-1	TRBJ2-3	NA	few	TGCGCCAGCAGTCCGGGACTTCTGAGGGATACGCAGTATTTT	CASSPGLLRDTQYF
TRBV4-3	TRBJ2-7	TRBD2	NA	TGCGCCAGCAGCCAAGATCTAGCGGCGATCTACGAGCAGTACTTC	CASSQDLAAIYEQYF
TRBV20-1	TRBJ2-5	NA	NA	TGCAGTGCTAGAGTCCCAGTCCAAGAGACCCAGTACTTC	CSARVPVQETQYF
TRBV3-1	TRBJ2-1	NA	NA	TGTGCCAGCAGCCAAGATTTCCGGGGGGCGGACAATGAGCAGTTCTTC	CASSQDFRGADNEQFF
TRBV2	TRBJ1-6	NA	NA	TGTGCCAGCAAGGGAGGGATCAATTCACCCCTCCACTTT	CASKGGINSPLHF
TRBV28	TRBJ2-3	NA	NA	TGTGCCAGCTTTGGAGATACGCAGTATTTT	CASFGDTQYF
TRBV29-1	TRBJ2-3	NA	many	TGCAGCGTTGCTCGTCAGATTGGCACAGATACGCAGTATTTT	CSVARQIGTDTQYF
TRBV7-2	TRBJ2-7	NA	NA	TGTGCCAGCAGCTTAGCCCCACAGGGTCGGGGCGAGCAGTACTTC	CASSLAPQGRGEQYF
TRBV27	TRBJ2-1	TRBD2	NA	TGTGCCAGCAGTTTATATACCGGGGGACTAGCGGGGGCCAATGAGCAGTTCTTC	CASSLYTGGLAGANEQFF
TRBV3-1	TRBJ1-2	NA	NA	TGTGCCAGCAGCCCGCCGGGGGGGGCTGAAGGCTACACCTTC	CASSPPGGAEGYTF
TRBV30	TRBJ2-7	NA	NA	TGTGCCTGGAGTGATTGGGGGTACGAGCAGTACTTC	CAWSDWGYEQYF
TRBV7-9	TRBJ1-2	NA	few	TGTGCCAGCAGCTTAGCAGGGAATAACTATGGCTACACCTTC	CASSLAGNNYGYTF
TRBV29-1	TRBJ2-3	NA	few	TGCAGCGTTGCTTTCCGCACAGATACGCAGTATTTT	CSVAFRTDTQYF
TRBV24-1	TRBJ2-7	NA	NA	TGTGCCACCAGTGATTTGAGGGAGCAGTACTTC	CATSDLREQYF
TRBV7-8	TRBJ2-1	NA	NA	TGTGCCAGCAGCTCTTTTGCGTCCGAGCAGTTCTTC	CASSSFASEQFF
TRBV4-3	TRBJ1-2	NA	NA	TGCGCCAGCAGCCAAGATTGGGCGGAAAACTATGGCTACACCTTC	CASSQDWAENYGYTF
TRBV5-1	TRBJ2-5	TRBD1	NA	TGCGCCAGCAGCTTGAACCCAGGGGGCCAAGAGACCCAGTACTTC	CASSLNPGGQETQYF
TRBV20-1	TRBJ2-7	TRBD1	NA	TGCAGTGCGACTGACAGGGCCCCACACTACGAGCAGTACTTC	CSATDRAPHYEQYF
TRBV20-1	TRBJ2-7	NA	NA	TGCAGTGCTAGCCTTGGTCCAGGGGGAGGCTACGAGCAGTACTTC	CSASLGPGGGYEQYF
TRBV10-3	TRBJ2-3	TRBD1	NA	TGTGCCATCAGTGAAGGACAGGGGAGAACAGATACGCAGTATTTT	CAISEGQGRTDTQYF
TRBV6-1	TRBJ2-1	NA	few	TGTGCCAGCAGACGCGCTCACAATGAGCAGTTCTTC	CASRRAHNEQFF
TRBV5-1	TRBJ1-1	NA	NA	TGCGCCAGCAGCCCATTCTTACCAGACGCTGAAGCTTTCTTT	CASSPFLPDAEAFF
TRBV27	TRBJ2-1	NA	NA	TGTGCCAGCAGTCCCAGAATGCGGCAGGTCGCCAATGGGCAGTTCTTC	CASSPRMRQVANGQFF
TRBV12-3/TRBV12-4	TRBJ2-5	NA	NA	TGTGCCAGCAGTTTCAACCACCTCCAAGAGACCCAGTACTTC	CASSFNHLQETQYF
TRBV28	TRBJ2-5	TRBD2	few	TGTGCCAGCAGGCTCGGGGGGGATTTTCAGGAGACCCAGTACTTC	CASRLGGDFQETQYF
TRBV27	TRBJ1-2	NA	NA	TGTGCCAGCAGTTCTTTCGGAGGGCAGATCTATGGCTACACCTTC	CASSSFGGQIYGYTF
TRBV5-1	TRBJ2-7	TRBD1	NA	TGCGCCAGCAGCCTCACAGGGACAGCGACCGTCTACGAGCAGTACTTC	CASSLTGTATVYEQYF
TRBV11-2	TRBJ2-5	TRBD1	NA	TGTGCCAGCAGCAAACATTCGATCCCGGGACAGGCGATGGGGTACCAAGAGACCCAGTACTTC	CASSKHSIPGQAMGYQETQYF